Listed here are 18 T cell receptor beta chains from one sample, sequenced in a study of vaccination and CD4 T cells after COVID-19 (dated by TCRdb to the early 2020s). What these receptors recognize is not known. Sample treatment or condition, as interpreted from the label and publication: roughly 10-day PBMC culture with coronavirus spike peptide pools or control peptides (ViraFEST assay). Receptor libraries were prepared by PCR. The instrument was an Illumina iSeq 100. At the Johns Hopkins FTIC core, DNA from the cultured CD4+ T cells underwent TCR sequencing with the Oncomine TCR Beta short-read assay. Using fastp trimming at Q25 and MiXCR clonotype assembly, TCRdb reanalyzed the public sequencing data and kept in-frame beta chains. Entries are consolidated by CDR3 protein sequence, retaining the most common genes and DNA. The sample table lists approximately 4,100 distinct CDR3 sequences, approximately 15% of them with a count of one. Together, the top ten hold just under 20% of the sample.

The sequencing sample was made of CD4+ T cells from blood, cultured in vitro. The receptors originated from a human donor who had recovered from COVID-19.

In this sample, this clonotype is medium-sized (0.01 to 0.1%). The genes are TRBV6-1 and TRBJ1-5, with 9 bases matching TRBD1. The CDR3 runs 15 residues. CDR1 is MNHNS, CDR2 SASEGT, per germline. With 4 bases clipped from V and 4 bases from J, the junction kept 5 bases outside the gene matches. The CDR3, as DNA: TGTGCCAGCAGTGCGGGACAGGGCTTTAATCAGCCCCAGCATTTT. As protein: CASSAGQGFNQPQHF.

This clonotype is medium-sized (0.01 to 0.1%) within its sample. The V and J genes are TRBV10-2 and TRBJ2-3, with 16 bases lining up with TRBD2. The CDR3 is 18 residues long. Looked up from germline, CDR1 is WSHSY and CDR2 is SAAADI. The ends lost 6 bases at V and 3 bases at J; junction bases unmatched: 9. The DNA of the CDR3 is TGCGCCAGCAGCTCGGGACTAGCGGGGGGGCATATAACAGATACGCAGTATTTT. Its protein is CASSSGLAGGHITDTQYF.

This clonotype was counted a few times. The rearrangement joins TRBV4-1 to TRBJ2-7; 7 bases are a match to TRBD1. The CDR3 sequence is 14 residues long. CDR1 MGHRA and CDR2 YSYEKL come from the germline V gene. Trimming cost V 0 bases and J 1 base; bases outside gene matches: 0. The CDR3 coding sequence is TGCGCCAGCAGCCAAGACAGGGGGTCCTACGAGCAGTACTTC. Translated, it gives CASSQDRGSYEQYF.

The CDR3 loop reads CASSHLDRAEAFF. In nucleotides, the CDR3 is TGTGCCAGCAGCCACCTGGACAGGGCTGAAGCTTTCTTT. The V gene is TRBV3-1, the J gene TRBJ1-1; 8 bases fit TRBD1. J was trimmed by 6 bases and V by 3 bases; bases with no gene match: 3. There are 13 residues in the CDR3. CDR1 is LGHDT and CDR2 is YNNKEL in the germline V gene (reference sequence).

This clonotype appeared once. This clone may be a read error of a much larger clone one base away. As the CDR3 is not closed by the conserved phenylalanine or tryptophan, this likely results from a read error. The CDR3 nucleotides read TGCAGTGCCGCCGACGTCTTGAACACTGAAGCTTTCTCT. Translated, it gives CSAADVLNTEAFS. J is TRBJ1-1 and V is TRBV20-1; D is ambiguous. The CDR3 covers 13 residues. Germline V gene lookup returns CDR1 DFQATT and CDR2 SNEGSKA (reference sequence). V was pared by 6 bases and J by 0 bases, with 11 bases between.

With respect to this clonotype: Relative to the germline gene, one junction end is altered; a read error may explain this. The chain employs TRBV7-7 and TRBJ2-2; 7 bases are shared with TRBD1. The CDR3 contains 15 residues. The germline CDR1 and CDR2 sequences are SSHAT and FNYEAQ (reference sequence). DNA of the CDR3: TGTGCTAGCAGCTTAGGGGGCGCAGGCACCGGGGAGCTGTTTTTT. Amino acid sequence: CASSLGGAGTGELFF.

Relative to its sample, this clonotype is medium-sized. J is TRBJ1-1 and V is TRBV20-1; a possible D gene is TRBD1 (5 bases). Between the trimmed V and J ends, which lost 3 bases and 0 bases, there was a span of 23 bases. Germline lookup yields CDR1 DFQATT and CDR2 SNEGSKA (reference sequence). The CDR3 runs to 18 residues. CDR3 in DNA: TGCAGTGCTAGTGGGGGGGGTACAGGTAGGGTAATGAACACTGAAGCTTTCTTT. Amino acids: CSASGGGTGRVMNTEAFF.

By share, this clonotype ranks as medium-sized. As DNA, the CDR3 is TGTGCCAGCAGCCCCGAGGGAGTAGGGACTGAAGCTTTCTTT. This encodes CASSPEGVGTEAFF. This chain joins TRBV7-9 and TRBJ1-1; no firm D call. Germline CDR1 SEHNR, CDR2 FQNEAQ (reference sequence). The CDR3 length is 14 residues. The V end was cut by 5 bases, the J end by 5 bases, with 15 bases between.

This rearrangement joins TRBV25-1 to TRBJ2-7; 11 bases line up with TRBD1. Germline V gives CDR1 MGHDK, CDR2 SYGVNS. The CDR3 has 14 residues. Trimming at V came to 10 bases and at J to 3 bases, leaving 8 bases not matched to a gene. CDR3 sequence: CATTPGTGGYEQYF. CDR3 sequence (DNA): TGTGCCACCACACCCGGGACAGGGGGCTACGAGCAGTACTTC.

This clonotype counts as medium-sized. V usage is TRBV7-2 and J usage is TRBJ1-5, with D uncertain. This CDR3 is 13 amino acids long. Germline assignment: CDR1 SGHTA and CDR2 FQGNSA. V was clipped by 2 bases and J by 2 bases, with 4 bases between them. CDR3 sequence reads: CASSLRGNQPQHF. CDR3 DNA: TGTGCCAGCAGCTTAAGGGGCAATCAGCCCCAGCATTTT.

This clonotype has more than one count but fewer than ten. The chain joins TRBV7-3 to TRBJ2-3; 10 positions agree with TRBD1. The germline V gene encodes CDR1 SGHTA and CDR2 FQGTGA. CDR3 length equals 16 residues. V lost 4 bases to trimming and J lost 1 base; unmatched junction nucleotides: 5. The CDR3 sequence: CASSSPGTGGTDTQYF. For the CDR3, the DNA is TGTGCCAGCAGCTCTCCCGGGACAGGGGGCACAGATACGCAGTATTTT.

This clonotype is classed as medium-sized. The rearrangement uses TRBV20-1 and TRBJ1-2, with 9 bases that match TRBD1. From germline, CDR1 is DFQATT and CDR2 SNEGSKA (reference sequence). The CDR3 length is 14 residues. V was pared by 1 base and J by 5 bases, with 5 bases of the junction left unmatched. As DNA, the CDR3 is TGCAGTGCTAGAGTACAGGGGGCCGTGTATGGCTACACCTTC. Residues: CSARVQGAVYGYTF.

The V gene is TRBV5-1, the J gene TRBJ1-1; D is perhaps TRBD1 (5 bases). Germline lookup yields CDR1 SGHRS and CDR2 YFSETQ. V was shortened by 4 bases and J by 4 bases, with 14 bases between the two germline ends. This CDR3 region has 14 residues. The CDR3, as DNA: TGCGCCAGCAGCCCCCCCGGGACTATCACTGAAGCTTTCTTT. This sequence encodes CASSPPGTITEAFF.

The chain recombines TRBV20-1 with TRBJ2-5; D tentatively reads TRBD1 or TRBD2 (5 bases each). Germline lookup yields CDR1 DFQATT and CDR2 SNEGSKA (reference sequence). This CDR3 has 15 amino acids. V gave up 3 bases and J gave up 0 bases, with 14 bases separating them. This CDR3 reads CSASARGAYQETQYF. CDR3 in DNA: TGCAGTGCTAGCGCTAGAGGGGCGTACCAAGAGACCCAGTACTTC.

This clonotype was counted only a few times. The DNA for the CDR3 is TGCAGTGCCCTGAAAAGCGGGGGTACAGATACGCAGTATTTT. Its protein is CSALKSGGTDTQYF. The rearrangement joins TRBV20-1 to TRBJ2-3; TRBD2 aligns across 8 bases. The V and J ends lost 6 bases and 3 bases, in that order; junction bases with no gene match: 8. This CDR3 is built from 14 residues. Germline CDR1 reads DFQATT; CDR2 reads SNEGSKA (reference sequence).

V usage is TRBV15 and J usage is TRBJ2-7, with D perhaps being TRBD1 or TRBD2 (6 bases each). The CDR3 is 14 residues long. CDR1 is LNHNV and CDR2 is YYDKDF in the germline V gene (reference sequence). V gave up 3 bases and J gave up 5 bases, with 14 bases separating them. CDR3 sequence (DNA): TGTGCCACCAGCAGTGAGTTGGGGGGCCACGAGCAGTACTTC. Encoded protein: CATSSELGGHEQYF.

In its sample, this clonotype is medium-sized. The V and J genes are TRBV27 and TRBJ1-1; D remains ambiguous. CDR3 size: 13 residues. The V gene's germline CDR1 is MNHEY and CDR2 SMNVEV (reference sequence). Trimming took off 3 bases at V and 1 base at J, with 6 bases between the two ends. The chain's CDR3 is CASSFRQNTEAFF. CDR3 DNA: TGTGCCAGCAGTTTCCGGCAGAACACTGAAGCTTTCTTT.

The chain uses TRBV20-1 and TRBJ2-7; 13 positions match TRBD2. CDR1 and CDR2 (germline): DFQATT, SNEGSKA (reference sequence). CDR3 size: 14 residues. J lost 4 bases, V lost 5 bases, and 5 bases had no gene match. Here the CDR3 reads CSAGGTSGVYEQYF. CDR3 sequence (DNA): TGCAGTGCTGGAGGGACTAGCGGGGTATACGAGCAGTACTTC.